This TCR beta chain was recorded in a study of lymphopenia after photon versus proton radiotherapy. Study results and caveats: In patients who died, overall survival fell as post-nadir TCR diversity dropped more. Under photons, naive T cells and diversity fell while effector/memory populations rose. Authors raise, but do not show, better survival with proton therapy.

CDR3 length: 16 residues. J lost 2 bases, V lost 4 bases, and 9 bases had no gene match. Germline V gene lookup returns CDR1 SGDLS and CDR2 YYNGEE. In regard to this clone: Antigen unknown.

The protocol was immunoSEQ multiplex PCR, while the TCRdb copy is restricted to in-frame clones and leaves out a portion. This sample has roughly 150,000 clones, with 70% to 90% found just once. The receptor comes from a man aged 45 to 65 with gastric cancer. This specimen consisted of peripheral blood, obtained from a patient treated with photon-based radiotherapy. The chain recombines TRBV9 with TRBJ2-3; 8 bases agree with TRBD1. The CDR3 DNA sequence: TGTGCCAGCAGCTCTTGGGGGACAGGCTACACAGATACGCAGTATTTT. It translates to CASSSWGTGYTDTQYF.